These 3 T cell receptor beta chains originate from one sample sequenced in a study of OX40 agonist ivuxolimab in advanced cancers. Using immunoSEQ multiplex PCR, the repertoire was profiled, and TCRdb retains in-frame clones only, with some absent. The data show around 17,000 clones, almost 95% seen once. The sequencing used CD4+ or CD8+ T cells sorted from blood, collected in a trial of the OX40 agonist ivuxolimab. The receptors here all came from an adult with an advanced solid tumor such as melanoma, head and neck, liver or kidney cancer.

CDR3 residues: CASSPGQNYEQYF. The CDR3 DNA sequence: TGTGCCAGCAGCCCTGGACAGAACTACGAGCAGTACTTC. The chain uses TRBV6-5 and TRBJ2-7, with a weak D call TRBD1 (6 bases). CDR3 length: 13 residues. The V end lost 6 bases, the J end lost 3 bases, and 12 bases lay between the germline ends. Germline CDR1 and CDR2: MNHEY and SVGAGI.

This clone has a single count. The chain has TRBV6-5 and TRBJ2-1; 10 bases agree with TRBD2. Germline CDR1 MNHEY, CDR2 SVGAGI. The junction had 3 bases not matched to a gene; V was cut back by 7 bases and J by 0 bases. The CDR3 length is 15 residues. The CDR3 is CASTPSGSSYNEQFF. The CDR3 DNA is TGTGCCAGCACCCCTAGCGGGAGCTCCTACAATGAGCAGTTCTTC.

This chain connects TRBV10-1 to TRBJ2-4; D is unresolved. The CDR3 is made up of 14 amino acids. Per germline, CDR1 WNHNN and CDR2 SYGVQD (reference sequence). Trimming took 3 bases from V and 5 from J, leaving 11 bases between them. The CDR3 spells CASSDPGHQNIQYF. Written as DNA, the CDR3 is TGCGCCAGCAGTGACCCCGGCCATCAAAACATTCAGTACTTC.